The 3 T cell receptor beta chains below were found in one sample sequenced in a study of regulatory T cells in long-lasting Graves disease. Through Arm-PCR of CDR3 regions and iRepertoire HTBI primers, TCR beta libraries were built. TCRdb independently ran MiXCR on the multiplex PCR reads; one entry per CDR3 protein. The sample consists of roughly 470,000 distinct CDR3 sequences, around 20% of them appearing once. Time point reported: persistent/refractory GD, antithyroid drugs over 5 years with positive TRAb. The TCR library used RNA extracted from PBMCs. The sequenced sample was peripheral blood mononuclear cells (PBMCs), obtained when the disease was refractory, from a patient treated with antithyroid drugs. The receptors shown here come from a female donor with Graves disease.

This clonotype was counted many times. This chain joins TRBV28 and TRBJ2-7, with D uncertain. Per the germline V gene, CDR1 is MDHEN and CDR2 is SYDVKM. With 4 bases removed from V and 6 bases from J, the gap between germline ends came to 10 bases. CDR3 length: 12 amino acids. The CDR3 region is CASSYLTLEQYF. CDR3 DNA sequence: TGTGCCAGCAGTTATCTAACCCTCGAGCAGTACTTC.

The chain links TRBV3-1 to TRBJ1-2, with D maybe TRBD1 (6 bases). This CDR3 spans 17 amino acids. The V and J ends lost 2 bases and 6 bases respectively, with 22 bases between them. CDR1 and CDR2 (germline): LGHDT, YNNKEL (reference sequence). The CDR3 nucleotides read TGTGCCAGCAGCCAAAATTTCTGGACAGCCCCACGGGATGGCTACACCTTC. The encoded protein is CASSQNFWTAPRDGYTF.

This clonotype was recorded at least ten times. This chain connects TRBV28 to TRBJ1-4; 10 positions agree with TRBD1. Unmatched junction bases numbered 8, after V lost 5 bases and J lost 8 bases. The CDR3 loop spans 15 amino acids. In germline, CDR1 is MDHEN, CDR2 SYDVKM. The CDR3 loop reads CASSGPGQGNEKLFF. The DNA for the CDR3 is TGTGCCAGCAGTGGGCCGGGACAGGGGAACGAAAAACTGTTTTTT. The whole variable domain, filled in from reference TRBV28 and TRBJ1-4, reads DVKVTQSSRYLVKRTGEKVFLECVQDMDHENMFWYRQDPGLGLRLIYFSYDVKMKEKGDIPEGYSVSREKKERFSLILESASTNQTSMYLCASSGPGQGNEKLFFGSGTQLSVL.